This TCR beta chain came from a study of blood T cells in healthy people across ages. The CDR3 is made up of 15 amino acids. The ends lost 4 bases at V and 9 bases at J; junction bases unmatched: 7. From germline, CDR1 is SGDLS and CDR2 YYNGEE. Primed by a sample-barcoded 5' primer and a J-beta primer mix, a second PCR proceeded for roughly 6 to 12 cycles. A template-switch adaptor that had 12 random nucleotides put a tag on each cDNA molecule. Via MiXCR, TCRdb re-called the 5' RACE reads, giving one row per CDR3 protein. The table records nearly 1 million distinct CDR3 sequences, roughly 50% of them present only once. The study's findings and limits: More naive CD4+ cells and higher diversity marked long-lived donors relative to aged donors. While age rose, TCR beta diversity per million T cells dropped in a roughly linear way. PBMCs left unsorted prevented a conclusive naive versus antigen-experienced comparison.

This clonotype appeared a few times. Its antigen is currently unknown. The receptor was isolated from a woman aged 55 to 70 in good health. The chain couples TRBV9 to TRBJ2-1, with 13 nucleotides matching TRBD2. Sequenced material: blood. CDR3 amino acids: CASSPRTSGSFEQFF. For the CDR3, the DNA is TGTGCCAGCAGCCCCCGGACTAGCGGGAGTTTTGAGCAGTTCTTC.